Sequencing of this T cell receptor beta chain was carried out in a study of blood T cell repertoires in COVID-19. Germline V gene sequence: CDR1 MDHEN, CDR2 SYDVKM. The ends lost 5 bases at V and 7 bases at J; junction bases unmatched: 12. CDR3 length equals 15 residues. Assay used: immunoSEQ multiplex PCR; TCRdb lists only in-frame clones, some missing. The sample lists around 450,000 clones; less than 95% were seen once. The receptor comes from a man younger than 35 who had recovered from COVID-19. The specimen was PBMCs or T cells enriched from blood (not recorded which). The V call is TRBV28, the J call TRBJ2-7, with 9 bases aligning to TRBD2. The CDR3 region is CASSPSPGTSGEQYF. CDR3 nucleotide sequence: TGTGCCAGCAGTCCAAGTCCCGGTACTAGCGGGGAGCAGTACTTC.